The T cell receptor (beta chain) under discussion was sequenced for a study of graft-versus-host responses after intestinal transplantation. In the study overall: Each recipient received anti-thymocyte globulin induction, then tacrolimus and steroids for three to four years.

Regarding the study as a whole: Association was observed between peak circulating GvH clone levels and early post-transplant HvG declines. Individuals carrying graft-donor T cell macrochimerism showed high graft-versus-host to host-versus-graft clonal ratios in allografts.

Some clones are missing from TCRdb's copy, which holds only in-frame ones; the method was immunoSEQ multiplex PCR. The data hold some 88,000 clones, with 90% to 95% observed a single time. On this clone itself: What it binds is not known.

This CDR3 region has 12 residues. The V gene's germline CDR1 is SEHNR and CDR2 FQNEAQ (reference sequence). Trimming removed 11 bases from V and 5 bases from J, with 16 bases in between. This receptor was obtained from a human donor who received an intestinal transplant. Sequences were derived from unstimulated CD8+ T cells sorted from spleen or lymph node cells, sampled before intestinal transplant. V usage is TRBV7-9 and J usage is TRBJ2-7; the D gene is possibly TRBD2 (5 bases). Here the CDR3 DNA reads TGTGCCGGCCAACGGGGTCCTGACGAGCAGTACTTC. Its protein product is CAGQRGPDEQYF. Full variable domain (outside the CDR3, taken from reference TRBV7-9 and TRBJ2-7): DTGVSQNPRHKITKRGQNVTFRCDPISEHNRLYWYRQTLGQGPEFLTYFQNEAQLEKSRLLSDRFSAERPKGSFSTLEIQRTEQGDSAMYLCAGQRGPDEQYFGPGTRLTVT.